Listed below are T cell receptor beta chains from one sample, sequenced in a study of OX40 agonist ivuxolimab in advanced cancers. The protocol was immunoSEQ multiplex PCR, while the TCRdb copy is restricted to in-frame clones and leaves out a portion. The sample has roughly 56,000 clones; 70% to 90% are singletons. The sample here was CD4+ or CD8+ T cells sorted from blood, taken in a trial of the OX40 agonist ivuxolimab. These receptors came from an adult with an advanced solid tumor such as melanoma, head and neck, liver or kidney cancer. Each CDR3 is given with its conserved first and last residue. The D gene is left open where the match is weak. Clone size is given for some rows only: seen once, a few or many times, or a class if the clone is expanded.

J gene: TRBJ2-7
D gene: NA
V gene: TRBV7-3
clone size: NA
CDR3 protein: CASSLESGSSYEQYF
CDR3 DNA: TGTGCCAGCAGCTTAGAGTCGGGAAGCTCCTACGAGCAGTACTTC

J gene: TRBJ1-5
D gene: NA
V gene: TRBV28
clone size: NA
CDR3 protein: CASSLVSSNQPQHF
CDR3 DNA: TGTGCCAGCAGTTTAGTGTCGAGCAATCAGCCCCAGCATTTT

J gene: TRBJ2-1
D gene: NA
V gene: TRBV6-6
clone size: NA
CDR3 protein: CASRARRATNEQFF
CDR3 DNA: TGTGCCAGCAGAGCCCGTCGAGCAACCAATGAGCAGTTCTTC

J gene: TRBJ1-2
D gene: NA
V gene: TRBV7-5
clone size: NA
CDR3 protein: CASSLEEGPNYGYTF
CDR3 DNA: TGTGCCAGCAGCTTAGAAGAGGGGCCTAACTATGGCTACACCTTC

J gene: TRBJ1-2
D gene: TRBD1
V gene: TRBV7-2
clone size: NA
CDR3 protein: CASSPRQGVYGYTF
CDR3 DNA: TGTGCCAGCAGCCCCCGACAGGGAGTCTATGGCTACACCTTC

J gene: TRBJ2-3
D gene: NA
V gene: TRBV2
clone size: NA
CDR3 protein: CASAGPADTQYF
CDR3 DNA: TGTGCCAGCGCAGGGCCTGCAGATACGCAGTATTTT

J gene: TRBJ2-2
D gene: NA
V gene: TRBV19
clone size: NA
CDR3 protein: CASSSSGVAGELFF
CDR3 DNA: TGTGCCAGTAGTTCTTCAGGGGTCGCCGGGGAGCTGTTTTTT

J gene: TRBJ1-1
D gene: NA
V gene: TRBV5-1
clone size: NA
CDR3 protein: CASSLQALNTEAFF
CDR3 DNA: TGCGCCAGCAGCTTGCAGGCCTTAAACACTGAAGCTTTCTTT

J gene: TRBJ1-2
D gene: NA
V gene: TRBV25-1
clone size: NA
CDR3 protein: CASREEGGSNYGYTF
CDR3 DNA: TGTGCCAGCAGGGAAGAGGGGGGATCTAACTATGGCTACACCTTC

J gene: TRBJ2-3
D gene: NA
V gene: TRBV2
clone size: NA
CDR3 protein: CASSDRRGGWDTQYF
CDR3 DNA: TGTGCCAGCAGTGATAGGAGGGGGGGCTGGGATACGCAGTATTTT

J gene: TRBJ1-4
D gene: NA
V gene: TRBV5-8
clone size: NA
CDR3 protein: CASSLGALVDEKLFF
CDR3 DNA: TGTGCCAGCAGCTTGGGAGCACTTGTAGATGAAAAACTGTTTTTT

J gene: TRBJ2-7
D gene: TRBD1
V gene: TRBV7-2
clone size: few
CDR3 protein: CASSRQGVEDEQYF
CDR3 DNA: TGTGCCAGCAGCCGACAGGGGGTAGAGGATGAGCAGTACTTC

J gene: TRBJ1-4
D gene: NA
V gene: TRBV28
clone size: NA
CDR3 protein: CASSPPPKGISTGKLFF
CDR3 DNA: TGTGCCAGCAGTCCGCCCCCTAAGGGCATCTCGACTGGAAAACTGTTTTTT

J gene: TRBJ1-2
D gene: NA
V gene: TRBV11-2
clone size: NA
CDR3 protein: CASSPESLYGYTF
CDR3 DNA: TGTGCCAGCAGCCCAGAGTCACTCTATGGCTACACCTTC

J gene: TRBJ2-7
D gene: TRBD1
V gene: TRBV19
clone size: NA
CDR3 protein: CASSAGTGSDYEQYF
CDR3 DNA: TGTGCCAGTAGTGCCGGGACAGGGTCCGACTACGAGCAGTACTTC

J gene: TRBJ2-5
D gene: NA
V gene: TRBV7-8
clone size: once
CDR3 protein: CASSSRGEATQYF
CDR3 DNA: TGTGCCAGCAGCTCCCGCGGGGAGGCGACCCAGTACTTC

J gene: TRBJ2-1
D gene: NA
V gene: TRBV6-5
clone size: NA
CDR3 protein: CASSSPGRAYDNEQFF
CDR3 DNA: TGTGCCAGCAGTTCACCGGGCCGAGCTTATGACAATGAGCAGTTCTTC

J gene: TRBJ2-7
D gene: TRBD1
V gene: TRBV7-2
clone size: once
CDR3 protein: CASSFGTVNEQYF
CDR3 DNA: TGTGCCAGCAGCTTTGGGACAGTTAACGAGCAGTACTTC

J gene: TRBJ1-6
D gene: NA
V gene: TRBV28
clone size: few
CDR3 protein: CASSLSDRNSPLHF
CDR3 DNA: TGTGCCAGCAGTTTATCCGACAGGAATTCACCCCTCCACTTT

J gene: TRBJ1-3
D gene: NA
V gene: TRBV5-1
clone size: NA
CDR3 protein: CASSLEYRYPGNTIYF
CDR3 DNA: TGCGCCAGCAGCTTGGAGTATCGGTATCCTGGAAACACCATATATTTT

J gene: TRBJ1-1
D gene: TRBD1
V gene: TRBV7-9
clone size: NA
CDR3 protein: CASSVDGTVNTEAFF
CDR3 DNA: TGTGCCAGCAGCGTAGACGGGACAGTGAACACTGAAGCTTTCTTT

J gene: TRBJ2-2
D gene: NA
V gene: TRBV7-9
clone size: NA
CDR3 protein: CASSLARGGTGELFF
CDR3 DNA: TGTGCCAGCAGCTTAGCGCGAGGCGGCACCGGGGAGCTGTTTTTT

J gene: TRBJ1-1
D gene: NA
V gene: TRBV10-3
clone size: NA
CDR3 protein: CAISGTTYGTGAFF
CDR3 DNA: TGTGCCATCAGTGGGACTACTTATGGTACAGGGGCTTTCTTT

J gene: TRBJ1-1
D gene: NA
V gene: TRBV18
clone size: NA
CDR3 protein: CASSPMATENTEAFF
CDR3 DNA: TGTGCCAGCTCCCCCATGGCGACAGAGAACACTGAAGCTTTCTTT

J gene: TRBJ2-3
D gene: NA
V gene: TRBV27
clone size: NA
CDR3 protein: CATTKGGGSTDTQYF
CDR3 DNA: TGTGCCACCACAAAGGGAGGCGGTTCCACAGATACGCAGTATTTT

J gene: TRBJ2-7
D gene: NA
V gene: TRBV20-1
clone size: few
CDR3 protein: CSARDGTQQYF
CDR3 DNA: TGCAGTGCTAGAGATGGGACGCAGCAGTACTTC

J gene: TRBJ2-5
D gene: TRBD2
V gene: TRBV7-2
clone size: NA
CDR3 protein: CASSLAAGGQKTQYF
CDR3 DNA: TGTGCCAGCAGCTTAGCAGCGGGGGGGCAAAAGACCCAGTACTTC

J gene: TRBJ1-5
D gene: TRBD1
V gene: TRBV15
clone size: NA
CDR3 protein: CATSRNPGGNQPQHF
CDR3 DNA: TGTGCCACCAGCAGAAACCCAGGGGGGAATCAGCCCCAGCATTTT

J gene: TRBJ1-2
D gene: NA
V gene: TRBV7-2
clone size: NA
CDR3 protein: CASSPSLWGYTF
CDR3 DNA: TGTGCCAGCAGCCCGAGTTTGTGGGGCTACACCTTC

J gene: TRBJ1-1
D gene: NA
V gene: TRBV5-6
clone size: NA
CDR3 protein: CASNRGGLDTEAFF
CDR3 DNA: TGTGCCAGCAACCGGGGGGGTCTGGACACTGAAGCTTTCTTT

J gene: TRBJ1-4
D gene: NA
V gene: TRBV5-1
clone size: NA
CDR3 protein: CASSLGRTDPNEKLFF
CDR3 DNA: TGCGCCAGCAGCTTGGGCCGCACGGACCCTAATGAAAAACTGTTTTTT

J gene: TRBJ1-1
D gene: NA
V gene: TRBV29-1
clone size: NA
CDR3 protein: CSVSRDKNTEAFF
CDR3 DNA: TGCAGCGTTTCGAGGGACAAGAACACTGAAGCTTTCTTT

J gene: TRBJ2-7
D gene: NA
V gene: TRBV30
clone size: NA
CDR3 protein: CAWREDGGVYEQYF
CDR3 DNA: TGTGCCTGGAGAGAGGACGGCGGGGTCTACGAGCAGTACTTC

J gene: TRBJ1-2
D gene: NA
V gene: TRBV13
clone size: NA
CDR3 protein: CASSLQQGGYGYTF
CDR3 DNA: TGTGCCAGCAGCTTACAACAGGGCGGGTATGGCTACACCTTC

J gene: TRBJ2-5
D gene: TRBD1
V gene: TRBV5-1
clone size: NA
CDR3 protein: CASSVRQGAWETQYF
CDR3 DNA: TGCGCCAGCAGCGTTCGACAGGGGGCGTGGGAGACCCAGTACTTC

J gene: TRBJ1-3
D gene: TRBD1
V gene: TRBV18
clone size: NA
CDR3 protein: CASSPGQGGNTIYF
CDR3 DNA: TGTGCCAGCTCACCCGGACAGGGAGGAAACACCATATATTTT

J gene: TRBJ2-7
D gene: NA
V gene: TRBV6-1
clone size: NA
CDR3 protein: CASRRDRSSYEQYF
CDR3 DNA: TGTGCCAGCAGAAGGGACCGCTCTTCCTACGAGCAGTACTTC

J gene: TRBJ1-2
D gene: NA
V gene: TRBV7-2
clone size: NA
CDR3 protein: CASSPRGGFNYGYTF
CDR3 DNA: TGTGCCAGCAGCCCTAGGGGGGGGTTTAACTATGGCTACACCTTC

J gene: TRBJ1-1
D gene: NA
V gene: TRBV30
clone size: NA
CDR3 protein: CAWSVWGRLRNSEAFF
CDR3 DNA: TGTGCCTGGAGTGTATGGGGACGATTGAGGAACTCTGAAGCTTTCTTT

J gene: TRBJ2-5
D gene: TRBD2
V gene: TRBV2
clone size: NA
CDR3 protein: CASSDGSGGLQGTQYF
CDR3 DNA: TGTGCCAGCAGTGATGGTAGCGGGGGGCTCCAGGGGACCCAGTACTTC

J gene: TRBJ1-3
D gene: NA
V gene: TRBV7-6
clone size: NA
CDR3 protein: CASSPQGWSPYSGNTIYF
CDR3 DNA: TGTGCCAGCAGCCCCCAAGGGTGGTCTCCCTACTCTGGAAACACCATATATTTT

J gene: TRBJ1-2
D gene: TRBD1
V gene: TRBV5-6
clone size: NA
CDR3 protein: CASSLIGTGESYGYTF
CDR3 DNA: TGTGCCAGCAGCTTAATCGGGACAGGGGAGTCGTATGGCTACACCTTC

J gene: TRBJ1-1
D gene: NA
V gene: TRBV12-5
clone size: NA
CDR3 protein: CASGSDIPPGDNTEAFF
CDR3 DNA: TGTGCTAGTGGTTCAGACATCCCCCCAGGGGATAACACTGAAGCTTTCTTT

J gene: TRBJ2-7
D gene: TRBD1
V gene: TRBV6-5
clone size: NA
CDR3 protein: CASSYSHRGTYEQYF
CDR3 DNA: TGTGCCAGCAGTTACTCCCACAGGGGGACCTACGAGCAGTACTTC

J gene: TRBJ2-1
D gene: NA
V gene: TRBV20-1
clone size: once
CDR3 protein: CSASSGDEQFF
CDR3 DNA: TGCAGTGCTAGTAGTGGCGATGAGCAGTTCTTC

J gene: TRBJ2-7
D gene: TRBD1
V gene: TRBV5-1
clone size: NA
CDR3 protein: CASSLVRVGLADRSYEQYF
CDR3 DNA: TGCGCCAGCAGCTTGGTTCGAGTGGGTCTCGCGGACAGGTCCTACGAGCAGTACTTC